The rows below give T cell receptor beta chains drawn from one sample of a study of blood T cells in healthy people across ages. TCRdb reanalysed the 5' RACE reads using MiXCR and keeps one entry per CDR3 protein. The repertoire includes over a million distinct CDR3 sequences, 40% to 45% of them detected once, and over 15% sits in the top ten. The specimen sequenced was blood. The receptors come from an older woman in good health. Both conserved end residues are part of each CDR3. A D gene is named only where the DNA matches it firmly. Size tells how often a clone was seen (once, few, many) or the class of an expanded clone, and some rows leave it out.

.	TRBJ2-5	13	.	TRBV28	CASSSPIQETQYF	TGTGCCAGCAGTTCCCCAATCCAAGAGACCCAGTACTTC
.	TRBJ1-2	17	.	TRBV7-9	CASSPTQILTAWDGYTF	TGTGCCAGCAGCCCAACCCAGATACTGACAGCCTGGGATGGCTACACCTTC
.	TRBJ2-5	16	TRBD2	TRBV27	CASSLNRGLAGETQYF	TGTGCCAGCAGTTTAAATCGGGGACTAGCGGGAGAGACCCAGTACTTC
.	TRBJ1-5	15	.	TRBV30	CAWSVRGAQRQPQHF	TGTGCCTGGAGTGTAAGGGGGGCCCAGCGGCAGCCCCAGCATTTT
few	TRBJ2-3	13	TRBD1	TRBV20-1	CSAPGGGTDTQYF	TGCAGTGCTCCAGGGGGCGGCACAGATACGCAGTATTTT
few	TRBJ2-4	15	.	TRBV2	CASKRAETGQDIQYF	TGTGCCAGCAAGAGAGCAGAAACCGGCCAGGATATTCAGTACTTC
few	TRBJ2-1	16	TRBD2	TRBV13	CASSPGGSLSYNEQFF	TGTGCCAGCAGCCCGGGGGGTAGCCTATCCTACAATGAGCAGTTCTTC
few	TRBJ2-5	15	TRBD1	TRBV11-1	CASSLIRGRKETQYF	TGTGCCAGCAGCTTAATTAGGGGGCGTAAAGAGACCCAGTACTTC
once	TRBJ2-3	16	TRBD2	TRBV5-1	CASSISGGSLVDTQYF	TGCGCCAGCAGCATCTCGGGAGGGTCGTTAGTAGATACGCAGTATTTT
.	TRBJ2-3	13	.	TRBV12-3/TRBV12-4	CASSSVRGDTQYF	TGTGCCAGCAGCAGCGTCCGCGGAGATACGCAGTATTTT
.	TRBJ1-2	18	.	TRBV6-5	CASSYSVWGASASYGYTF	TGTGCCAGCAGTTACTCGGTCTGGGGGGCGTCGGCTAGCTATGGCTACACCTTC
.	TRBJ2-1	12	.	TRBV7-9	CASSSEGWEQFF	TGTGCCAGCAGCTCCGAAGGTTGGGAGCAGTTCTTC
many	TRBJ2-5	13	.	TRBV6-5	CASSYGYGAEQYF	TGTGCCAGCAGTTACGGCTACGGGGCTGAGCAGTACTTC
.	TRBJ1-1	14	TRBD1	TRBV7-9	CATRYRDRESEAFF	TGTGCCACCCGCTACCGGGACAGGGAGTCTGAAGCTTTCTTT
.	TRBJ2-7	12	.	TRBV3-1	CASSQATYEQYF	TGTGCCAGCAGCCAAGCTACCTACGAGCAGTACTTC
.	TRBJ2-3	19	TRBD2	TRBV4-1	CASSQASRGQTSGEDTQYF	TGCGCCAGCAGCCAAGCGTCCAGGGGGCAGACTAGCGGGGAGGATACGCAGTATTTT
few	TRBJ2-4	15	.	TRBV28	CASSFPGTSGNIQYF	TGTGCCAGCAGTTTCCCCGGGACTTCCGGAAACATTCAGTACTTC
.	TRBJ2-7	18	TRBD2	TRBV19	CASSMKPGTSGHTYEQYF	TGTGCCAGTAGTATGAAGCCAGGGACTAGCGGGCATACCTACGAGCAGTACTTC
.	TRBJ2-3	11	.	TRBV20-1	CSASIGNTQYF	TGCAGTGCTAGCATTGGTAATACGCAGTATTTT
.	TRBJ1-5	16	.	TRBV2	CASSGRGARGNQPQHF	TGTGCCAGCAGTGGTCGGGGGGCGAGGGGCAATCAGCCCCAGCATTTT
.	TRBJ1-1	16	.	TRBV6-5	CASRPKWGGRNTEAFF	TGTGCCAGCAGACCGAAATGGGGGGGGAGGAACACTGAAGCTTTCTTT